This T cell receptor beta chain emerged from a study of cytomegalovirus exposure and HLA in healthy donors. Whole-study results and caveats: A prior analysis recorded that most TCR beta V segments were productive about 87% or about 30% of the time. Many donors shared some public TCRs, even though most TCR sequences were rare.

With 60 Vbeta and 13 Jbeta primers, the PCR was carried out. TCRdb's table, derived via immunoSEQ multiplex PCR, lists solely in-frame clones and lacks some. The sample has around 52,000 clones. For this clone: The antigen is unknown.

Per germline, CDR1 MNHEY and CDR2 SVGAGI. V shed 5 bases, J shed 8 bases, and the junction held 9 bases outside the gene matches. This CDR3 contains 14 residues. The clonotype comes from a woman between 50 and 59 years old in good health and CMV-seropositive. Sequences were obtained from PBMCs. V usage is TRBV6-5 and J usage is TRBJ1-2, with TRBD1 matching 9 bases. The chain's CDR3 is CASSLGTGQGGYTF. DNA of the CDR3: TGTGCCAGCAGTCTTGGGACAGGGCAGGGAGGCTACACCTTC.